This entry concerns a single T cell receptor beta chain. The data are from a study of blood T cell repertoires in COVID-19. Trimming left V 2 bases short and J 8 bases short, with 11 bases between. This CDR3 is built from 13 residues. Germline CDR1 and CDR2: SGDLS and YYNGEE. Clones were sequenced by immunoSEQ multiplex PCR, and TCRdb holds only the in-frame ones, with some missing. The data show around 150,000 clones, about 85% seen once. This sequence was found in a woman in her sixties with active or convalescent COVID-19. The chain uses TRBV9 and TRBJ1-3; tentatively, D is TRBD1 (5 bases). Material for sequencing was peripheral blood. CDR3: CASSVGRADTIYF. CDR3 coding DNA: TGTGCCAGCAGCGTGGGCAGGGCCGACACCATATATTTT.